This TCR beta chain was recorded in a study of T cell responses to AZD1222 COVID-19 vaccine. Study details: Some second doses came at about 4 weeks and others at about 12 weeks; these were pooled. Study results and limitations: Nearly half of spike-specific TCRs reportedly go after variant regions that carry no mutations. Baseline seropositivity characterized only a handful of AZD1222 recipients. Across the whole spike, CD4 TCRs peaked at regions 160-218 and 743-854.

Notes on this clone: Its antigen is as yet unknown.

The repertoire was sequenced with immunoSEQ multiplex PCR; TCRdb's copy has only in-frame clones and lacks some. In the table there are about 160,000 clones, approximately 91% of which are singletons. The sequenced sample was peripheral blood, obtained on day 0 of AZD1222 vaccination. This TCR derives from an adult in good health.

The CDR3 DNA reads as TGTGCCAGCAGCTTGTGGGACGGCTCTGGAAACACCATATATTTT. Translating gives CASSLWDGSGNTIYF. The chain employs TRBV9 and TRBJ1-3; TRBD1 is a possible D gene (5 bases). Per germline, CDR1 SGDLS and CDR2 YYNGEE. The CDR3 length is 15 residues. V lost 4 bases and J 0 bases, leaving 11 bases between the germline ends.